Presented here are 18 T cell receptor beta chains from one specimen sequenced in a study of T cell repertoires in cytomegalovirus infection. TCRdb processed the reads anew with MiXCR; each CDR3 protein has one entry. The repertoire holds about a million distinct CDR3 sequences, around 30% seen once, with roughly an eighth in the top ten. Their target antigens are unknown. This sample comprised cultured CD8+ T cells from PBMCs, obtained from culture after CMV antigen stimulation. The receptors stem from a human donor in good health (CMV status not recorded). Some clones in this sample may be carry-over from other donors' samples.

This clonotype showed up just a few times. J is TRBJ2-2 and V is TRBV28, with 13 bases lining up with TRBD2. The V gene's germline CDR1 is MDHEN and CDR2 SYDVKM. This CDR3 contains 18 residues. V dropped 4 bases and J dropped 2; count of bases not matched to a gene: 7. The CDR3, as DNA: TGTGCCAGCAGTTCCTTCGGACTAGCGGGAGAAAACACCGGGGAGCTGTTTTTT. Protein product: CASSSFGLAGENTGELFF.

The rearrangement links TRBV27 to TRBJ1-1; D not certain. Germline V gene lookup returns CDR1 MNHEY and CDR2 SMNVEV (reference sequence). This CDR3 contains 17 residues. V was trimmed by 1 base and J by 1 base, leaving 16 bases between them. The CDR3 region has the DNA TGTGCCAGCAGTTTATACCAGGAGGTCACCCCGAACACTGAAGCTTTCTTT. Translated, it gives CASSLYQEVTPNTEAFF.

CDR3 in DNA: TGTGCCAGCAGCTTAGCGCTGTTTGGGGAACGGCCCCAGCATTTT. Its translation: CASSLALFGERPQHF. The chain recombines TRBV7-2 with TRBJ1-5; no reliable D call. This CDR3 is 15 amino acids long. Per germline, CDR1 SGHTA and CDR2 FQGNSA. With 0 bases removed from V and 9 bases from J, the gap between germline ends came to 15 bases.

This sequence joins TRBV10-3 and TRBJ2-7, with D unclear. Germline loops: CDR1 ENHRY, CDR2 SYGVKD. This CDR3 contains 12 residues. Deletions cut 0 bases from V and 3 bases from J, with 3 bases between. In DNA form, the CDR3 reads TGTGCCATCAGTGAGTCGCGCTACGAGCAGTACGTC. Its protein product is CAISESRYEQYV.

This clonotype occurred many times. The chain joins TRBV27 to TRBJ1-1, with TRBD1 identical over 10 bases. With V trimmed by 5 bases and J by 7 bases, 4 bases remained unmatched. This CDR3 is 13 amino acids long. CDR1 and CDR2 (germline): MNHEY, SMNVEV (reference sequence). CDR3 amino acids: CASSDRGLGEAFF. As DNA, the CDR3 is TGTGCCAGCAGTGACAGGGGGCTGGGTGAAGCTTTCTTT.

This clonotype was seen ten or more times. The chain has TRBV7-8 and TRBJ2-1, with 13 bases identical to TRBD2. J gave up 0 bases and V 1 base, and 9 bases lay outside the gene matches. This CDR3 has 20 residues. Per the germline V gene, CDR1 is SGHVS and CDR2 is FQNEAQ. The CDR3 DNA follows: TGTGCCAGCAGCTTAGTGCTACTAGCGGGGGGGTCTAGCTCCTACAATGAGCAGTTCTTC. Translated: CASSLVLLAGGSSSYNEQFF.

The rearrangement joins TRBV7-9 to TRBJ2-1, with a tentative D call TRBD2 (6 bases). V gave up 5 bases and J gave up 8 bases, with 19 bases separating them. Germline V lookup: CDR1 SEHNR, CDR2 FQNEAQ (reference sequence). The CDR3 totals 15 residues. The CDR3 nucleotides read TGTGCCAGCAGCCTCCCGGGACTCGAAAGGGATGAGCAGTTCTTC. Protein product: CASSLPGLERDEQFF.

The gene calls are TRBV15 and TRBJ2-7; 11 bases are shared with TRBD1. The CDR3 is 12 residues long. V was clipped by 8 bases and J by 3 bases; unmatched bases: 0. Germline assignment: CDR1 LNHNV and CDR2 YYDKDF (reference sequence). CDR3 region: CATGTGGYEQYF. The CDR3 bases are TGTGCCACCGGGACAGGGGGCTACGAGCAGTACTTC.

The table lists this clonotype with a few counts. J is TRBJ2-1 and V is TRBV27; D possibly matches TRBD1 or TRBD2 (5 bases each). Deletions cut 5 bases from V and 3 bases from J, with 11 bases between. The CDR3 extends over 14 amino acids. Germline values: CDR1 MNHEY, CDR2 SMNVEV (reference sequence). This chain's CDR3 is CASSVGTIYNEQFF. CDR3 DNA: TGTGCCAGCAGTGTCGGGACCATCTACAATGAGCAGTTCTTC.

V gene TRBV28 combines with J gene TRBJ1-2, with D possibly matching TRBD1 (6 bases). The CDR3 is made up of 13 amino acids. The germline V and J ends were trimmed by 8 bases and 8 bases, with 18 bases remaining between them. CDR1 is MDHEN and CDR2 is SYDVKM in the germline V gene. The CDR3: CASGPITGRGYTF. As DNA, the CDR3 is TGTGCCAGCGGCCCAATAACAGGGAGGGGCTACACCTTC.

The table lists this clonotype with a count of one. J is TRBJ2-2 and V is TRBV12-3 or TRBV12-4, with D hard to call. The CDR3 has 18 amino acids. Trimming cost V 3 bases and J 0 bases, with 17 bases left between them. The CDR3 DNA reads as TGTGCCAGCAGTTTTAGGCCAGGCCCCCCGTCGAACACCGGGGAGCTGTTTTTT. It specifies CASSFRPGPPSNTGELFF.

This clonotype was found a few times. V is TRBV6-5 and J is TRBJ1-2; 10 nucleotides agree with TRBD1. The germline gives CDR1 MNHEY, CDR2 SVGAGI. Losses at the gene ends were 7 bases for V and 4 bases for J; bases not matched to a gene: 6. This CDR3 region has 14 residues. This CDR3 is CASIDRTGGYGYTF. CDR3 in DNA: TGTGCCAGCATCGACAGGACAGGGGGCTATGGCTACACCTTC.

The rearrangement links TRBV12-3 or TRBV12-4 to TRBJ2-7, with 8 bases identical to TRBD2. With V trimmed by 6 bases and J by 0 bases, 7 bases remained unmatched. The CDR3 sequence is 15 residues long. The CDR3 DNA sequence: TGTGCCAGCAGCCCAAGCGGGAGAAACTCCTACGAGCAGTACTTC. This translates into CASSPSGRNSYEQYF.

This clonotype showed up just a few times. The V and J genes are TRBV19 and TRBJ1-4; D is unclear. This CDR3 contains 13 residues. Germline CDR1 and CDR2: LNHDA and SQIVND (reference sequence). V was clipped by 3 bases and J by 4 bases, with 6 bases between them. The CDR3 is CASSIILNEKLFF. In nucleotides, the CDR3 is TGTGCCAGTAGTATCATCCTTAATGAAAAACTGTTTTTT.

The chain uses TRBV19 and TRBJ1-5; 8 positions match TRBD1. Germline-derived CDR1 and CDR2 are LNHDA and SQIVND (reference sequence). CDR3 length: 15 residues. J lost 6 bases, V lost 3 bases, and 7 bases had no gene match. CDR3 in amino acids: CASSMFRGQAQPQHF. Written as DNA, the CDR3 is TGTGCCAGTAGTATGTTCAGGGGGCAGGCTCAGCCCCAGCATTTT.

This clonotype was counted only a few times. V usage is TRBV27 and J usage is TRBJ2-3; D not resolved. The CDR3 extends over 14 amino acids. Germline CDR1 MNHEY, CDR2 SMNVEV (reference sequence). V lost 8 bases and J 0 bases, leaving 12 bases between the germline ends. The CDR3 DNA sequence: TGTGCCAGCCCCTCCAGCGTTAGCACAGATACGCAGTATTTT. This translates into CASPSSVSTDTQYF.

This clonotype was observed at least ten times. CDR3 DNA sequence: TGTGCCAGCAGCTTAGTACGTCGGGGACAGGGAAATTCACCCCTCCACTTT. Protein product: CASSLVRRGQGNSPLHF. The V gene is TRBV7-6, the J gene TRBJ1-6, with 9 bases lining up with TRBD1. Germline V gene data show CDR1 as SGHVS and CDR2 as FNYEAQ. CDR3 length: 17 amino acids. The junction had 8 bases not matched to a gene; V was cut back by 1 base and J by 7 bases.

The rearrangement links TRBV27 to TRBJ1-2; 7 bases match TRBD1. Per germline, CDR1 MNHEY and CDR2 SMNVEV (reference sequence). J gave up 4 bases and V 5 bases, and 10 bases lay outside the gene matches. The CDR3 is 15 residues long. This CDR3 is CASSPAGRGTYGYTF. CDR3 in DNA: TGTGCCAGCAGTCCCGCGGGCAGGGGGACCTATGGCTACACCTTC.